The source of this T cell receptor (beta chain) is a study of T cells in Graves' hyperthyroidism and ophthalmopathy. The study, taken as a whole, reports: Before onset, by a median of around six months, the model predicted ophthalmopathy. Separation of ophthalmopathy from stable hyperthyroidism was achieved by a 13 V-J model. Most thyroid clonotypes expanded above 0.001 appeared in blood too.

The CDR3 consists of 15 residues. V lost 4 bases, J lost 7 bases, and 8 bases stayed unmatched. This clonotype was picked up many times. Its matching antigen is unknown. Amplification yielded TCR beta CDR3 regions, with RNA transcripts as the source. The TCR CDR3 first-round RT-PCR relied on the HTBI primer set. TCRdb called the multiplex PCR reads again in MiXCR, with one record for every CDR3 protein. The data show some 650,000 distinct CDR3 sequences, with around 15% seen just once and around 3.5% held by the top ten. Enrolled ophthalmopathy patients presented with a Clinical Activity Score of at least 3, a NOSPECS grade of at least 4, and disease duration under 3 months.

The chain is built from TRBV12-3 or TRBV12-4 and TRBJ1-4, with 8 bases that match TRBD1. Sequencing input: blood. The source of this sequence is a woman aged 40 to 50 with Graves' ophthalmopathy. The CDR3 reads CASSSRTGLGEKLFF. The CDR3 coding sequence is TGTGCCAGCAGTTCCCGGACAGGGCTGGGTGAAAAACTGTTTTTT.